The rows below give T cell receptor beta chains drawn from one sample of a study of regulatory T cells in long-lasting Graves disease. TCRdb processed the multiplex PCR reads anew with MiXCR; each CDR3 protein has one entry. The data contain about 400,000 distinct CDR3 sequences, about 20% of them singletons. This material consisted of peripheral blood mononuclear cells (PBMCs), taken when the disease was refractory, from a patient treated with antithyroid drugs. These receptors were collected from a female donor with Graves disease. Both conserved end residues are part of each CDR3. The order of the fields is J gene, V gene, clone size, D gene, CDR3 length, CDR3 DNA, CDR3 protein. The D gene is left open where the match is weak. Clone size is shown for a subset of rows, as once, few, many or a class of expanded clone.

j_gene: TRBJ2-2
v_gene: TRBV11-2
abundance: many
d_gene: NA
len: 12
CDR3nt: TGTGCCAGTAACGAGCACACCGGGGAGCTGTTTTTT
CDR3aa: CASNEHTGELFF

j_gene: TRBJ2-7
v_gene: TRBV2
abundance: many
d_gene: NA
len: 14
CDR3nt: TGTGCCAGCAGTGACAGCGGCGCACCCTACGAGCAGTACTTC
CDR3aa: CASSDSGAPYEQYF

j_gene: TRBJ1-5
v_gene: TRBV28
abundance: many
d_gene: NA
len: 14
CDR3nt: TGTGCCAGCAGTTTAATCCCAGGTGGGCAGCCCCAGCATTTT
CDR3aa: CASSLIPGGQPQHF

j_gene: TRBJ2-7
v_gene: TRBV6-5
abundance: many
d_gene: TRBD1
len: 15
CDR3nt: TGTGCCAGCAGTTACCCCCGGGACAGGGGTTACGAGCAGTACTTC
CDR3aa: CASSYPRDRGYEQYF

j_gene: TRBJ2-4
v_gene: TRBV29-1
abundance: NA
d_gene: TRBD2
len: 11
CDR3nt: TGCAGCGTCAAGGGCCGGGAGGGTCTGTTCTTC
CDR3aa: CSVKGREGLFF

j_gene: TRBJ2-5
v_gene: TRBV7-9
abundance: few
d_gene: NA
len: 14
CDR3nt: TGTGCCAGTACCCCGGGACGGTATCAAGAGACCCAGTACTTC
CDR3aa: CASTPGRYQETQYF

j_gene: TRBJ1-4
v_gene: TRBV7-2
abundance: many
d_gene: TRBD1
len: 14
CDR3nt: TGTGCCAGCAGCTTCAGGGGGCGGAATGAAAAACTGTTTTTT
CDR3aa: CASSFRGRNEKLFF

j_gene: TRBJ2-5
v_gene: TRBV7-2
abundance: many
d_gene: TRBD2
len: 17
CDR3nt: TGTGCCAGCAGCCCCCGCGGAAGGACTAGCGGGAAAGAGACCCAGTACTTC
CDR3aa: CASSPRGRTSGKETQYF

j_gene: TRBJ2-4
v_gene: TRBV11-1
abundance: few
d_gene: NA
len: 15
CDR3nt: TGTGCCAGCAGCTCGCCGGGGGTCACCACAAACATTCAGTACTTC
CDR3aa: CASSSPGVTTNIQYF

j_gene: TRBJ2-7
v_gene: TRBV20-1
abundance: NA
d_gene: TRBD1
len: 18
CDR3nt: TGCAGTGCTAGGGGGGCGGTTTGGGACGGACAGGGGACTCACGAGCAGCACTTC
CDR3aa: CSARGAVWDGQGTHEQHF

j_gene: TRBJ2-7
v_gene: TRBV6-1
abundance: few
d_gene: TRBD2
len: 15
CDR3nt: TGTGCCAGCAGTCCGAACCGCGGGGGGGAACACGAGCAGTACTTC
CDR3aa: CASSPNRGGEHEQYF

j_gene: TRBJ2-7
v_gene: TRBV5-1
abundance: once
d_gene: TRBD2
len: 15
CDR3nt: TGCGCCGGCAGCCCTTGGGGGGGGGGAGCCTACGAGCAGTACTTC
CDR3aa: CAGSPWGGGAYEQYF

j_gene: TRBJ1-2
v_gene: TRBV5-4
abundance: many
d_gene: NA
len: 14
CDR3nt: TGTGCCAGCAGCTTGACCAGCAGGGGAAGTGGCTACACCTTC
CDR3aa: CASSLTSRGSGYTF

j_gene: TRBJ2-7
v_gene: TRBV7-9
abundance: NA
d_gene: TRBD1
len: 13
CDR3nt: TGTGCCAGCAGCTCCTTGACAGGGGGGGAGCAGTACTTC
CDR3aa: CASSSLTGGEQYF

j_gene: TRBJ1-6
v_gene: TRBV27
abundance: NA
d_gene: TRBD1
len: 13
CDR3nt: TGTGCCAGCAGTTTCAGGGGGAATTCACCCCTCCACTTT
CDR3aa: CASSFRGNSPLHF

j_gene: TRBJ1-2
v_gene: TRBV28
abundance: many
d_gene: NA
len: 15
CDR3nt: TGTGCCAGCAGTTCCCATGGGGCGCCTAACTATGGCTACACCTTC
CDR3aa: CASSSHGAPNYGYTF

j_gene: TRBJ2-2
v_gene: TRBV11-2
abundance: many
d_gene: TRBD2
len: 15
CDR3nt: TGTGCCAGCAACTTAGCGGGAGGGAACACCGGGGAGCTGTTTTTT
CDR3aa: CASNLAGGNTGELFF

j_gene: TRBJ1-1
v_gene: TRBV27
abundance: NA
d_gene: NA
len: 13
CDR3nt: TGTGCCAGCAGTTCAATCGGACGCCCGCCGGCTTTCTTT
CDR3aa: CASSSIGRPPAFF

j_gene: TRBJ2-7
v_gene: TRBV28
abundance: many
d_gene: TRBD1
len: 12
CDR3nt: TGTGCCAGCAGCGCGACAGGGGCCGAGCAGTACTTC
CDR3aa: CASSATGAEQYF

j_gene: TRBJ2-3
v_gene: TRBV20-1
abundance: few
d_gene: TRBD2
len: 13
CDR3nt: TGCAGTGCTAGACTAGCGGGAGCAGATACGCAGTATTTT
CDR3aa: CSARLAGADTQYF

j_gene: TRBJ1-1
v_gene: TRBV28
abundance: many
d_gene: NA
len: 14
CDR3nt: TGTGCCAGCAGTCCAGGACAGATGAACACTGAAGCTTTCTTT
CDR3aa: CASSPGQMNTEAFF

j_gene: TRBJ2-5
v_gene: TRBV11-1
abundance: many
d_gene: NA
len: 14
CDR3nt: TGTGCCAGCAGCTCCCGGGACCACCAAGAGACCCAGTACTTC
CDR3aa: CASSSRDHQETQYF

j_gene: TRBJ1-6
v_gene: TRBV12-3/TRBV12-4
abundance: many
d_gene: NA
len: 14
CDR3nt: TGTGCCAGCAGTTTCGGGCAAATAAATTCACCCCTCCACTTT
CDR3aa: CASSFGQINSPLHF

j_gene: TRBJ2-2
v_gene: TRBV5-1
abundance: many
d_gene: NA
len: 14
CDR3nt: TGCGCCAGCGGTCAAAAGGATCGTAACGGGGAGCTGTTTTTT
CDR3aa: CASGQKDRNGELFF

j_gene: TRBJ2-2
v_gene: TRBV12-3/TRBV12-4
abundance: few
d_gene: NA
len: 15
CDR3nt: TGTGCCAGCAGTTTACTTCCAGACTTCCCCGGGGAGCTGTTTTTT
CDR3aa: CASSLLPDFPGELFF

j_gene: TRBJ2-1
v_gene: TRBV5-5
abundance: few
d_gene: NA
len: 15
CDR3nt: TGTGCCAGCAGCTCGGGGCTAGTTCTCTACAATGAGCAGTTCTTC
CDR3aa: CASSSGLVLYNEQFF

j_gene: TRBJ2-2
v_gene: TRBV19
abundance: NA
d_gene: NA
len: 15
CDR3nt: TGTGCCAGTAGTATGGCAGGGGCCCTTACCGGGGAGCTGTTTTTT
CDR3aa: CASSMAGALTGELFF

j_gene: TRBJ2-5
v_gene: TRBV5-1
abundance: NA
d_gene: TRBD2
len: 16
CDR3nt: TGCGCCAGCAGGAGACTAGCGGGAGGGTCGCGAGAGACCCAGTACTTC
CDR3aa: CASRRLAGGSRETQYF

j_gene: TRBJ1-1
v_gene: TRBV7-2
abundance: many
d_gene: TRBD1
len: 15
CDR3nt: TGTGCCAGCAGCTTAGCGCCAGGGGGCTACACTGAAGCTTTCTTT
CDR3aa: CASSLAPGGYTEAFF

j_gene: TRBJ2-5
v_gene: TRBV29-1
abundance: many
d_gene: NA
len: 13
CDR3nt: TGCAGCGTTTCCCCGACAGTCCAAGAGACCCAGTACTTC
CDR3aa: CSVSPTVQETQYF

j_gene: TRBJ1-2
v_gene: TRBV12-3/TRBV12-4
abundance: NA
d_gene: NA
len: 14
CDR3nt: TGTGCCAGCAGCCAGTCGGAGGGGATGCATGGCTACACCTTC
CDR3aa: CASSQSEGMHGYTF

j_gene: TRBJ1-3
v_gene: TRBV2
abundance: NA
d_gene: NA
len: 16
CDR3nt: TGTGCCAGCAGGCTAGGAGAACTGCTCTCTGGAAACACCATATATTTT
CDR3aa: CASRLGELLSGNTIYF